One and the same sample provided the 31 T cell receptor beta chains below, sequenced in a study of lymphopenia after photon versus proton radiotherapy. Here immunoSEQ multiplex PCR was the method, and the copy in TCRdb shows in-frame clones only, minus some. This sample has about 26,000 clones, with around 83% found just once. The sequencing here drew on peripheral blood, taken from a patient treated with photon-based radiotherapy. The receptor source for this set is a man aged 25-40 years with gastric cancer.

V and J are TRBV29-1 and TRBJ1-1; D perhaps matches TRBD1 (5 bases). Germline V gene sequence: CDR1 SQVTM, CDR2 ANQGSEA. The CDR3 is 15 residues long. With 6 bases removed from V and 0 bases from J, the gap between germline ends came to 17 bases. As DNA, the CDR3 is TGCAGCGTCGAGCTTGAGGGGCTAGTGAACACTGAAGCTTTCTTT. This encodes CSVELEGLVNTEAFF.

In its sample, this clone was seen a few times. The chain carries TRBV6-1 and TRBJ2-7; 7 nucleotides match TRBD2. The V segment lost 2 bases and the J segment 1 base; nucleotides outside the gene matches: 11. Germline CDR1 and CDR2: MNHNS and SASEGT. This CDR3 spans 17 amino acids. CDR3 coding DNA: TGTGCCAGCAGTGAATTGAGACAGCGGGACGCATCCTACGAGCAGTACTTC. Encoded protein: CASSELRQRDASYEQYF.

This clone came up once. The chain has TRBV29-1 and TRBJ2-3, with D unresolved. The CDR3 is made up of 15 amino acids. Trimming took off 5 bases at V and 0 bases at J, with 15 bases between the two ends. The germline V gene has CDR1 SQVTM and CDR2 ANQGSEA. The CDR3 here is CSVSAGGDSTDTQYF. DNA for the CDR3: TGCAGCGTTAGTGCCGGCGGAGACAGCACAGATACGCAGTATTTT.

The CDR3: CASSFEDTQYF. DNA for the CDR3: TGTGCCAGCAGCTTCGAAGATACGCAGTATTTT. The chain is built from TRBV5-6 and TRBJ2-3, with unresolved D. Germline CDR1 reads SGHDT; CDR2 reads YYEEEE. The CDR3 length is 11 residues. V shed 2 bases and J shed 5 bases, with 3 bases lying between them. The full variable domain, in which reference TRBV5-6 and TRBJ2-3 provide the parts outside the CDR3, is DAGVTQSPTHLIKTRGQQVTLRCSPKSGHDTVSWYQQALGQGPQFIFQYYEEEERQRGNFPDRFSGHQFPNYSSELNVNALLLGDSALYLCASSFEDTQYFGPGTRLTVL.

This clone was seen once. This chain links TRBV4-1 with TRBJ1-4, with a weak D call TRBD1 (5 bases). The germline CDR1 and CDR2 sequences are MGHRA and YSYEKL. The CDR3 runs to 18 residues. Trimming left V 2 bases short and J 4 bases short, with 20 bases between. The CDR3: CASSQRAGLREFNEKLFF. As DNA, the CDR3 is TGCGCCAGCAGCCAAAGAGCAGGGCTCCGAGAGTTTAATGAAAAACTGTTTTTT.

This chain joins TRBV7-3 and TRBJ2-4; possible D gene TRBD2, 5 bases. CDR3 length: 18 residues. CDR1 and CDR2 from the germline V gene are SGHTA and FQGTGA. V was trimmed by 6 bases and J by 0 bases, leaving 21 bases between them. DNA of the CDR3: TGTGCCAGCAGTTTGACGGGGAAGATAGGCCTAGCCAAAAACATTCAGTACTTC. Its translation is CASSLTGKIGLAKNIQYF.

CDR3 in DNA: TGTGCCAGCAGCTCACGTTCCGGGACAGGGTACGAGCAGTACTTC. This codes for CASSSRSGTGYEQYF. The rearrangement uses TRBV7-8 and TRBJ2-7; 9 nucleotides agree with TRBD1. Per the germline V gene, CDR1 is SGHVS and CDR2 is FQNEAQ. Germline trimming cut 4 bases from V and 4 bases from J; bases unmatched to any gene: 8. The CDR3 covers 15 residues.

The rearrangement uses TRBV11-3 and TRBJ2-1; 14 bases align to TRBD2. V shed 5 bases, J shed 7 bases, and the junction held 4 bases outside the gene matches. Germline CDR1 is SGHNT and CDR2 is YENEEA. The CDR3 spans 15 residues. This CDR3 is CASSLRLAGGNEQFF. CDR3 DNA: TGTGCCAGCAGCCTCAGACTAGCGGGAGGGAATGAGCAGTTCTTC. Looking up the rest from reference TRBV11-3 and TRBJ2-1 gives the full variable domain: EAGVVQSPRYKIIEKKQPVAFWCNPISGHNTLYWYLQNLGQGPELLIRYENEEAVDDSQLPKDRFSAERLKGVDSTLKIQPAELGDSAVYLCASSLRLAGGNEQFFGPGTRLTVL.

The chain uses TRBV6-5 and TRBJ1-6, with D maybe TRBD1 (5 bases). Trimming removed 2 bases from V and 7 bases from J, with 9 bases in between. The CDR3 loop spans 14 amino acids. The germline CDR1 and CDR2 sequences are MNHEY and SVGAGI. CDR3 in DNA: TGTGCCAGCAGTTACGGGGGGTTGAATTCACCCCTCCACTTT. Translating gives CASSYGGLNSPLHF.

J is TRBJ1-1 and V is TRBV6-5, with D tentatively TRBD1 (5 bases). CDR3 length: 15 residues. V was shortened by 0 bases and J by 1 base, with 9 bases between the two germline ends. Germline CDR1 and CDR2: MNHEY and SVGAGI. CDR3 bases: TGTGCCAGCAGTTACTCCCCTGGACAGAACACTGAAGCTTTCTTT. Its protein is CASSYSPGQNTEAFF.

The V call is TRBV6-5, the J call TRBJ1-3, with TRBD1 as a possible D gene (6 bases). Trimming shortened V by 4 bases and J by 9 bases, and 16 bases separated the two germline ends. This CDR3 comprises 14 residues. Germline values: CDR1 MNHEY, CDR2 SVGAGI. In DNA form, the CDR3 reads TGTGCCAGCAGTTTCGGGACACTTTCGAGCACCATATATTTT. It codes for CASSFGTLSSTIYF.

This chain connects TRBV7-3 to TRBJ1-6, with 8 bases identical to TRBD1. The junction had 2 bases not matched to a gene; V was cut back by 2 bases and J by 5 bases. This CDR3 is built from 15 residues. Germline V gene lookup returns CDR1 SGHTA and CDR2 FQGTGA. Written as DNA, the CDR3 is TGTGCCAGCAGCTTAGGACAGGGCCATAATTCACCCCTCCACTTT. Encoded protein: CASSLGQGHNSPLHF.

The chain carries TRBV15 and TRBJ1-2; a possible D gene is TRBD1 (5 bases). V lost 0 bases to trimming and J lost 3 bases, with 8 bases between them. CDR1 and CDR2 (germline): LNHNV, YYDKDF (reference sequence). This CDR3 is built from 14 residues. The CDR3 DNA is TGTGCCACCAGCAGAGATCGGGGGGACTATGGCTACACCTTC. Residues: CATSRDRGDYGYTF.

This chain connects TRBV5-4 to TRBJ2-1; 10 bases align to TRBD1. Looked up from germline, CDR1 is SGHNT and CDR2 is YYREEE (reference sequence). The CDR3 totals 15 residues. Germline trimming cut 5 bases from V and 4 bases from J; bases unmatched to any gene: 6. The chain's CDR3 is CASRFDRGHYNEQFF. The CDR3 DNA is TGTGCCAGCAGATTCGACAGGGGGCATTACAATGAGCAGTTCTTC.

CDR3 coding DNA: TGCGCCAGCAGCCAAGAGCAAGGCGGTTCCTACGAGCAGTACTTC. Translation: CASSQEQGGSYEQYF. The J gene is TRBJ2-5, the V gene TRBV4-1; D is undetermined. The assigned J gene may be wrong: the sequence end matches TRBJ2-7 better. This CDR3 comprises 15 residues. Germline assignment: CDR1 MGHRA and CDR2 YSYEKL.

This clone showed up just once. V gene TRBV9 combines with J gene TRBJ1-1; D remains unclear. The CDR3 contains 13 residues. Germline loops: CDR1 SGDLS, CDR2 YYNGEE. Trimming stripped 0 bases from V and 1 base from J, with 4 bases between. The CDR3 loop reads CASSVVRNTEAFF. For the CDR3, the DNA is TGTGCCAGCAGCGTAGTTAGGAACACTGAAGCTTTCTTT.

The chain joins TRBV6-5 to TRBJ1-2, with 7 nucleotides matching TRBD1. This CDR3 contains 14 residues. V was pared by 4 bases and J by 4 bases, with 6 bases of the junction left unmatched. Germline lookup yields CDR1 MNHEY and CDR2 SVGAGI. CDR3 sequence reads: CASSFKDRVYGYTF. For the CDR3, the DNA is TGTGCCAGCAGTTTCAAAGACAGGGTCTATGGCTACACCTTC.

The chain recombines TRBV5-4 with TRBJ1-4; TRBD1 agrees at 9 bases. Germline-derived CDR1 and CDR2 are SGHNT and YYREEE (reference sequence). The J segment lost 4 bases and the V segment lost 4 bases, leaving 2 bases of the junction unmatched. The CDR3 totals 14 residues. The CDR3 DNA follows: TGTGCCAGCAGCCGGGACAGGGATAATGAAAAACTGTTTTTT. Translated, it gives CASSRDRDNEKLFF.

The chain is built from TRBV5-1 and TRBJ1-1, with D uncertain. V lost 2 bases and J lost 3, with 11 bases in between. Germline V gene sequence: CDR1 SGHRS, CDR2 YFSETQ. There are 14 residues in the CDR3. The CDR3 DNA reads TGCGCCAGCAGCTTTGCGGCGAGGGACACTGAAGCTTTCTTT. This encodes CASSFAARDTEAFF.

The J gene is TRBJ1-2, the V gene TRBV5-1; TRBD1 matches 9 bases. The germline gives CDR1 SGHRS, CDR2 YFSETQ. Trimming cost V 4 bases and J 5 bases; bases outside gene matches: 6. The CDR3 covers 14 residues. The DNA for the CDR3 is TGCGCCAGCAGCATCACAGGGGGCGCGTATGGCTACACCTTC. Amino acid sequence: CASSITGGAYGYTF.

V is TRBV29-1 and J is TRBJ2-1, with 9 bases matching TRBD1. The germline V gene has CDR1 SQVTM and CDR2 ANQGSEA. The V gene end was trimmed by 6 bases and the J gene end by 9 bases; junction bases not matched to a gene: 3. The CDR3 length is 11 residues. The DNA for the CDR3 is TGCAGCGTGGACAGGGGCGGTGAGCAGTTCTTC. It encodes CSVDRGGEQFF.

V gene TRBV5-8 combines with J gene TRBJ2-1, with D possibly being TRBD2 (6 bases). The CDR3 runs 15 residues. Germline CDR1 and CDR2: SGHTS and YDEGEE. V gave up 0 bases and J gave up 0 bases, with 7 bases separating them. DNA for the CDR3: TGTGCCAGCAGCTTGGGGACTAACTCCTACAATGAGCAGTTCTTC. Translation: CASSLGTNSYNEQFF.

This sequence joins TRBV15 and TRBJ1-1; no definite D call. Trimming took off 0 bases at V and 3 bases at J, with 5 bases between the two ends. This CDR3 has 13 residues. CDR1 is LNHNV, CDR2 YYDKDF, per germline (reference sequence). In nucleotides, the CDR3 is TGTGCCACCAGCAGAGATTTGTACACTGAAGCTTTCTTT. Encoded protein: CATSRDLYTEAFF.

The rearrangement uses TRBV2 and TRBJ2-7; D unclear. Germline CDR1 SNHLY, CDR2 FYNNEI. This CDR3 comprises 13 residues. Trimming removed 5 bases at V and 6 bases at J, with 14 bases between. The CDR3: CASSFVGSGEQYF. CDR3 sequence (DNA): TGTGCCAGCAGTTTTGTCGGCAGTGGCGAGCAGTACTTC. Full variable domain (outside the CDR3, taken from reference TRBV2 and TRBJ2-7): EPEVTQTPSHQVTQMGQEVILRCVPISNHLYFYWYRQILGQKVEFLVSFYNNEISEKSEIFDDQFSVERPDGSNFTLKIRSTKLEDSAMYFCASSFVGSGEQYFGPGTRLTVT.

The chain couples TRBV7-2 to TRBJ2-2; maybe TRBD2 (7 bases). V was pared by 1 base and J by 6 bases, with 12 bases between. The CDR3 consists of 15 residues. Looked up from germline, CDR1 is SGHTA and CDR2 is FQGNSA. The CDR3 is CASSLETGRAGELFF. DNA for the CDR3: TGTGCCAGCAGCTTAGAAACAGGGAGGGCCGGGGAGCTGTTTTTT.

This sequence joins TRBV6-5 and TRBJ2-5, with D possibly being TRBD2 (6 bases). The J call is in doubt because the DNA end fits TRBJ2-7 better. Looked up from germline, CDR1 is MNHEY and CDR2 is SVGAGI. The CDR3 length is 15 residues. CDR3 in DNA: TGTGCCAGCAGTTACTCTGACGGGAGCCTTAGCGAGCAGTACTTC. It is translated as CASSYSDGSLSEQYF.

The chain employs TRBV28 and TRBJ2-3, with no clear D. This CDR3 has 13 residues. V was shortened by 2 bases and J by 5 bases, with 8 bases between the two germline ends. CDR1 is MDHEN and CDR2 is SYDVKM in the germline V gene. CDR3: CASSLTARDTQYF. The CDR3, as DNA: TGTGCCAGCAGTTTAACAGCTAGAGATACGCAGTATTTT.

The chain combines TRBV4-2 with TRBJ2-7, with D perhaps TRBD1 (6 bases). V lost 4 bases, J lost 6 bases, and 22 bases lay in between. CDR1 is LGHNA, CDR2 YNFKEQ, per germline. The length of the CDR3 is 16 residues. CDR3 nucleotides: TGTGCCAGCAGCCCCCAGACCGGGACAACGTTGTCCGAGCAGTACTTC. The encoded protein is CASSPQTGTTLSEQYF.

This clone occurred once. V is TRBV5-1 and J is TRBJ2-7; maybe TRBD1 (6 bases). Looked up from germline, CDR1 is SGHRS and CDR2 is YFSETQ. Deletions cut 5 bases from V and 3 bases from J, with 12 bases between. The CDR3 is made up of 13 amino acids. CDR3 DNA sequence: TGCGCCAGCAGAAGGGGGAGCGGCTACGAGCAGTACTTC. Translated, it gives CASRRGSGYEQYF.

The V and J genes are TRBV10-3 and TRBJ2-5, with D perhaps assigned TRBD1 or TRBD2 (6 bases each). The germline V and J ends were trimmed by 3 bases and 5 bases, with 16 bases remaining between them. CDR3 length: 15 residues. The germline CDR1 and CDR2 sequences are ENHRY and SYGVKD. The CDR3 DNA is TGTGCCATCAGTGAAGGGCAGGGGAGGTCCGAGACCCAGTACTTC. Translating gives CAISEGQGRSETQYF.

A single count supports this clone. The chain combines TRBV27 with TRBJ1-1, with TRBD1 matching 7 bases. CDR1 and CDR2 (germline): MNHEY, SMNVEV (reference sequence). The ends lost 5 bases at V and 2 bases at J; junction bases unmatched: 8. The CDR3 loop spans 15 amino acids. The CDR3 DNA reads as TGTGCCAGCAGTCCCGGGACAGCGGTTAACACTGAAGCTTTCTTT. It specifies CASSPGTAVNTEAFF.